The clone carrying this TCR beta chain occurred a few times. Its antigen is unidentified. Arm-PCR of CDR3 regions and iRepertoire HTBI primers were used to build TCR beta libraries. TCRdb reanalysed the multiplex PCR reads using MiXCR and keeps one entry per CDR3 protein. The table records around 500,000 distinct CDR3 sequences, about a fifth of them present only once. This record comes from a study of regulatory T cells in long-lasting Graves disease. Study results and limitations: Persistent disease was associated with favored TRBV28 usage and with favored use of TRBJ1-2 and TRBJ2-5. Newly diagnosed Graves' patients exceeded persistent ones in TCR diversity.

Noted time point: persistent/refractory GD, antithyroid drugs over 5 years with positive TRAb. PBMCs were the source of the RNA used for TCR sequencing. Peripheral blood, at nine milliliters, went into EDTA tubes. Germline V gene lookup returns CDR1 MGHRA and CDR2 YSYEKL. After removal of 3 bases from V and 8 bases from J, the junction contained 9 bases not matched to a gene. The CDR3 has 15 residues. Source: peripheral blood mononuclear cells (PBMCs), taken when the disease was refractory, from a patient treated with antithyroid drugs. This TCR came from a female donor with Graves disease. V is TRBV4-1 and J is TRBJ1-4; 7 bases are a match to TRBD1. The CDR3 DNA is TGCGCCAGCAGCCATTCAGGGGGAGGAGACGAAAAACTGTTTTTT. As protein: CASSHSGGGDEKLFF.